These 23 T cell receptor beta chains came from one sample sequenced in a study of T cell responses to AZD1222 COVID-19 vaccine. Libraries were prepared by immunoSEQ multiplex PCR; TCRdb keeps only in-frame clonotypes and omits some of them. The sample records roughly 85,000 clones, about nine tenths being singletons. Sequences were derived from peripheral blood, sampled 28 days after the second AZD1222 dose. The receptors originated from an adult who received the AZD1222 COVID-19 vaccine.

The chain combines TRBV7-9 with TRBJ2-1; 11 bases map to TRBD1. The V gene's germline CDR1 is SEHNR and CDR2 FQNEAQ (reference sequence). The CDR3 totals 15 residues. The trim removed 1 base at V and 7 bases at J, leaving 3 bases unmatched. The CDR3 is CASSLVGQGVNEQFF. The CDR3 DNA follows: TGTGCCAGCAGCTTAGTGGGACAGGGGGTTAATGAGCAGTTCTTC. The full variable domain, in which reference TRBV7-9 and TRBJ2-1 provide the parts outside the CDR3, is DTGVSQNPRHKITKRGQNVTFRCDPISEHNRLYWYRQTLGQGPEFLTYFQNEAQLEKSRLLSDRFSAERPKGSFSTLEIQRTEQGDSAMYLCASSLVGQGVNEQFFGPGTRLTVL.

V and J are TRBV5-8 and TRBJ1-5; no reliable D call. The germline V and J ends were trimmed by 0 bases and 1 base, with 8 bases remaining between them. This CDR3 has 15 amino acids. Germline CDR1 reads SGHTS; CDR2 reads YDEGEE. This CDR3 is CASSLEAASNQPQHF. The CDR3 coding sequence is TGTGCCAGCAGCTTGGAAGCAGCCAGCAATCAGCCCCAGCATTTT.

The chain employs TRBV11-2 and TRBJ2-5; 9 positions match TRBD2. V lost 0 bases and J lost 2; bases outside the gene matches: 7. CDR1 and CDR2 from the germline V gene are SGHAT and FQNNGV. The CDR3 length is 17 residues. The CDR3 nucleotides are TGTGCCAGCAGCTTAGATCAGGTAGCGGGGGAACAAGAGACCCAGTACTTC. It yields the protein CASSLDQVAGEQETQYF. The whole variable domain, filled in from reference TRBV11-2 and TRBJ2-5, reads EAGVAQSPRYKIIEKRQSVAFWCNPISGHATLYWYQQILGQGPKLLIQFQNNGVVDDSQLPKDRFSAERLKGVDSTLKIQPAKLEDSAVYLCASSLDQVAGEQETQYFGPGTRLLVL.

In DNA form, the CDR3 reads TGTGCCAGCAGCTTAGAAATGGGGGTTGCCGGGGAGCTGTTTTTT. It is translated as CASSLEMGVAGELFF. The chain links TRBV11-3 to TRBJ2-2, with D perhaps matching TRBD1 or TRBD2 (5 bases each). The CDR3 has 15 amino acids. V lost 0 bases, J lost 6 bases, and 11 bases lay in between. Looked up from germline, CDR1 is SGHNT and CDR2 is YENEEA.

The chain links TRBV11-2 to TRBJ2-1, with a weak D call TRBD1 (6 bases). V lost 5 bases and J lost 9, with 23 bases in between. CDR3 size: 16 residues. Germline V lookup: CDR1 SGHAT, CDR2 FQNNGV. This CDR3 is CASSPPGVRGRGEQFF. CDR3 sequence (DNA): TGTGCCAGCAGCCCCCCAGGGGTAAGAGGCCGAGGTGAGCAGTTCTTC.

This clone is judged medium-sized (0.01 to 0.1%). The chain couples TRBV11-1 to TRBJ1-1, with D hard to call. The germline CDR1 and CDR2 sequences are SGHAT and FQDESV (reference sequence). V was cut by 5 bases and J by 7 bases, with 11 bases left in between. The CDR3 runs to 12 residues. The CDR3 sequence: CASSLGANEAFF. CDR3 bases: TGTGCCAGCAGCCTGGGAGCAAATGAAGCTTTCTTT.

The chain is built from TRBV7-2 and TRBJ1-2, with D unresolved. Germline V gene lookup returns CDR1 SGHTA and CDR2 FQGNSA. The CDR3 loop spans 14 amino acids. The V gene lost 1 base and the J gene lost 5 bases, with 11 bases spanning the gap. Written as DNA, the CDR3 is TGTGCCAGCAGCTTAGGTTTGACTCCTTATGGCTACACCTTC. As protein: CASSLGLTPYGYTF.

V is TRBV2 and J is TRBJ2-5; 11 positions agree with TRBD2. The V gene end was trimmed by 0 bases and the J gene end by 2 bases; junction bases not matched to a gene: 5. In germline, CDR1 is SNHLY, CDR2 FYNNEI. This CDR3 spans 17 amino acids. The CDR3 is CASSEAVLAGGQETQYF. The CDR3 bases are TGTGCCAGCAGTGAAGCGGTTTTAGCGGGGGGGCAAGAGACCCAGTACTTC.

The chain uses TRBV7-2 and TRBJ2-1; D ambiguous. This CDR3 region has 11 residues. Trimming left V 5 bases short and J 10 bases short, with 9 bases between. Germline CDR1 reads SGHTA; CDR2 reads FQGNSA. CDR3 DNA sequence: TGTGCCAGCAGCCTAAGTGAGGAGCAGTTCTTC. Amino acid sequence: CASSLSEEQFF.

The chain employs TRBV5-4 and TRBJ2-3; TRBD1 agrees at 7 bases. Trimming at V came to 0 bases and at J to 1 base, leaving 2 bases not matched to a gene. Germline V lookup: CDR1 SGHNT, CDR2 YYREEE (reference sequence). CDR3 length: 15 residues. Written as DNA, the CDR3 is TGTGCCAGCAGCTTGGAGACAGGGCGCACAGATACGCAGTATTTT. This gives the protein CASSLETGRTDTQYF.

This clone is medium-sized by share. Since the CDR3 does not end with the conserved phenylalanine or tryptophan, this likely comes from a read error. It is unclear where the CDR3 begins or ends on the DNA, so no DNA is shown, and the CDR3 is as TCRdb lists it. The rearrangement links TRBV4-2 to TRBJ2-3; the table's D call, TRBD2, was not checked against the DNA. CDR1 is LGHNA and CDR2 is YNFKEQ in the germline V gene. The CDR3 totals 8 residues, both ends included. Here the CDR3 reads CASSGRGS.

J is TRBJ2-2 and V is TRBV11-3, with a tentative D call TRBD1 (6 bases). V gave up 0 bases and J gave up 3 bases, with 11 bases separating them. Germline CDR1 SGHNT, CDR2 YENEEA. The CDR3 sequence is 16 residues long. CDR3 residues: CASSLEGDKYTGELFF. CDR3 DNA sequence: TGTGCCAGCAGCTTAGAAGGGGACAAATACACCGGGGAGCTGTTTTTT. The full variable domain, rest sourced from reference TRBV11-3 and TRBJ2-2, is EAGVVQSPRYKIIEKKQPVAFWCNPISGHNTLYWYLQNLGQGPELLIRYENEEAVDDSQLPKDRFSAERLKGVDSTLKIQPAELGDSAVYLCASSLEGDKYTGELFFGEGSRLTVL.

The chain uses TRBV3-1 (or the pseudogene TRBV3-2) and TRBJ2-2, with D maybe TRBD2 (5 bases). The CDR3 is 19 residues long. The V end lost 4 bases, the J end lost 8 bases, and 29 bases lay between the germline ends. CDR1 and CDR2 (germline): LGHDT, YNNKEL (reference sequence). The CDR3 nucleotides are TGTGCCAGCAGCCTAAAGGCATCAGGACTGACACCGCTGAAAGGGGAGCTGTTTTTT. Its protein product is CASSLKASGLTPLKGELFF.

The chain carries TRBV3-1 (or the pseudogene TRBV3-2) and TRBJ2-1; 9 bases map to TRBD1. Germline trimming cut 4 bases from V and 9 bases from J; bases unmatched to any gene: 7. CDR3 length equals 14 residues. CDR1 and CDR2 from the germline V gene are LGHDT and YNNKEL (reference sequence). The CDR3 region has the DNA TGTGCCAGCAGCCCGGACAGGGGTTATAGTGAGCAGTTCTTC. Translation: CASSPDRGYSEQFF.

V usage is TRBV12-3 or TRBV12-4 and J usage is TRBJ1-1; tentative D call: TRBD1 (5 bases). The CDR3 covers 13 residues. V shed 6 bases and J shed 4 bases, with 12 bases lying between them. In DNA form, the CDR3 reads TGTGCCAGCAGGTCCGGGGGGTCCACTGAAGCTTTCTTT. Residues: CASRSGGSTEAFF.

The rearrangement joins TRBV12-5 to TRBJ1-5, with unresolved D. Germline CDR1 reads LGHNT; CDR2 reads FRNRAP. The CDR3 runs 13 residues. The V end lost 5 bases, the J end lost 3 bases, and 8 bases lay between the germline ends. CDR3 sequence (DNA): TGTGCTAGTGGTCCTGGGGTCAATCAGCCCCAGCATTTT. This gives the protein CASGPGVNQPQHF.

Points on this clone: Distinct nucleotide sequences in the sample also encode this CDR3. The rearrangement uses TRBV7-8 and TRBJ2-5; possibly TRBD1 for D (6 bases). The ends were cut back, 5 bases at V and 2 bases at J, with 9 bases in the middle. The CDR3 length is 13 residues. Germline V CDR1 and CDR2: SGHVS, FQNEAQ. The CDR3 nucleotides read TGTGCCAGCAGCCCCGGACAGCAAGAGACCCAGTACTTC. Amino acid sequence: CASSPGQQETQYF.

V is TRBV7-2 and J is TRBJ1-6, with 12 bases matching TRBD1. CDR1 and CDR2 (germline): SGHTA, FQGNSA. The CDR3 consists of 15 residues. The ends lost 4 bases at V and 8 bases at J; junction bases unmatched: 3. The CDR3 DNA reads TGTGCCAGCAGCTGGGACAGGGGGCGGGATTCACCCCTCCACTTT. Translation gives CASSWDRGRDSPLHF.

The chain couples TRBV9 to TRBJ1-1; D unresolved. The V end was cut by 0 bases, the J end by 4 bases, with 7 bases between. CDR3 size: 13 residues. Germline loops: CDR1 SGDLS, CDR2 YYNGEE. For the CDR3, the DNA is TGTGCCAGCAGCGTAGAGTGGGGCACTGAAGCTTTCTTT. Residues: CASSVEWGTEAFF.

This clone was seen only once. The DNA of the CDR3 is TGTGCCAGCAGTCAACAGGGGGACGGGTATGGCTACACCTTC. Its protein product is CASSQQGDGYGYTF. The chain joins TRBV6-5 to TRBJ1-2; 8 positions agree with TRBD1. Germline lookup yields CDR1 MNHEY and CDR2 SVGAGI. The length of the CDR3 is 14 residues. V was clipped by 5 bases and J by 5 bases; unmatched bases: 7.

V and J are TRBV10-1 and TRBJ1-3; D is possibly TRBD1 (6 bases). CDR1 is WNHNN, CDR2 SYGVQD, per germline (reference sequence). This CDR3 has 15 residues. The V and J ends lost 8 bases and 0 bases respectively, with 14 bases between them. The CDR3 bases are TGCGCCAGCTACAGGGTCCCCAGCTCTGGAAACACCATATATTTT. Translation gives CASYRVPSSGNTIYF.

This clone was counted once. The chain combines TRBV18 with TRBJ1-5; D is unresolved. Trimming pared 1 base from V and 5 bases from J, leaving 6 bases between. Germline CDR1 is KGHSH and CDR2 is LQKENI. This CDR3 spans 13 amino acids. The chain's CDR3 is CASSPQGDQPQHF. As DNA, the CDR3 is TGTGCCAGCTCACCACAGGGCGATCAGCCCCAGCATTTT.

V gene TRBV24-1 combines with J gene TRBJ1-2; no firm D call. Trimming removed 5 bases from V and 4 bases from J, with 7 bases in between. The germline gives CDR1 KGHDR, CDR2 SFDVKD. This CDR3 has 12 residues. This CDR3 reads CATSAGTYGYTF. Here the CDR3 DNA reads TGTGCCACCAGTGCAGGAACCTATGGCTACACCTTC.